The clone carrying this T cell receptor beta chain was detected only a few times. What it recognizes is unknown. This record comes from a study of cytomegalovirus exposure and HLA in healthy donors. Study-level information: Earlier results showed roughly 120 million unique TCR beta sequences derived from about 179 million T cells.

The CDR3 has 13 amino acids. CDR1 and CDR2 from the germline V gene are MNHEY and SVGAGI. With 1 base removed from V and 6 bases from J, the gap between germline ends came to 10 bases. The PCR used 60 Vbeta and 13 Jbeta primers. Profiled with immunoSEQ multiplex PCR; TCRdb holds only in-frame clones, not every one. The sample includes around 90,000 clones, 70% to 80% of them seen just once. Study-wide findings and caveats: Certain indistinguishable V segments, among them TRBV6-2 and TRBV6-3, were excluded. Sequencing probably produced one cluster of sequence variants that were highly shared. Generally TCR sequences proved uncommon, though certain public TCRs appeared in numerous donors.

This TCR derives from a man aged 25 to 45 in good health and CMV-seronegative. The rearrangement uses TRBV6-5 and TRBJ2-7; D gene ambiguous. Sequenced material: PBMCs. CDR3 in DNA: TGTGCCAGCAGTTACTTGATCGGGTTCGAGCAGTACTTC. Encoded protein: CASSYLIGFEQYF.